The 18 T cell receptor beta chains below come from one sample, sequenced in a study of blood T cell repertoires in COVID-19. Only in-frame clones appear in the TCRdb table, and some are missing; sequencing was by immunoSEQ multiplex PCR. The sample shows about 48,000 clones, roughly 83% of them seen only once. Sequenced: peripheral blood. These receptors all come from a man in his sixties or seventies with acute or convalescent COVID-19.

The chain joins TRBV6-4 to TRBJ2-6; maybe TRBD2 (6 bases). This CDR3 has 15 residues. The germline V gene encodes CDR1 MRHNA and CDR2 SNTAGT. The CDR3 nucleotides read TGTGTTTGCCTAGATCGGAGGGCTGGGGCCAACGTCCTGACTTTC. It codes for CVCLDRRAGANVLTF.

This chain's CDR3 is CSVESSGDPGPFF. The CDR3 DNA is TGCAGCGTTGAAAGTTCGGGGGACCCAGGTCCGTTTTTT. V gene TRBV29-1 combines with J gene TRBJ1-4, with D possibly matching TRBD1 (5 bases). The CDR3 has 13 residues. Trimming removed 2 bases from V and 16 bases from J, with 20 bases in between. The germline V gene encodes CDR1 SQVTM and CDR2 ANQGSEA.

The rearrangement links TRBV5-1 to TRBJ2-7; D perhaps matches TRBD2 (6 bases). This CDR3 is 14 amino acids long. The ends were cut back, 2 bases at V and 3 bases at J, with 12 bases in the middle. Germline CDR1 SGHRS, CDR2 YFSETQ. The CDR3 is CASSFQQGGYEQYF. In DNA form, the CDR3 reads TGCGCCAGCAGCTTCCAGCAGGGAGGCTACGAGCAGTACTTC.

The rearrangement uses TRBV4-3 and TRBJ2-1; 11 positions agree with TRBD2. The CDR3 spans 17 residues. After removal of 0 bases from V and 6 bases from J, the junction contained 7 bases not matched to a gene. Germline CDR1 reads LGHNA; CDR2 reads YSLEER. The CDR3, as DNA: TGCGCCAGCAGCCAAGAGGAAATAACTAGCGGGAGCAATGAGCAGTTCTTC. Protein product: CASSQEEITSGSNEQFF.

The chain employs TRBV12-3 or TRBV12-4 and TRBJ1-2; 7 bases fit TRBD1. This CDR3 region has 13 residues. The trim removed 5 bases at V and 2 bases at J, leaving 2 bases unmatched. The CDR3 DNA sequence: TGTGCCAGCAGTCGGGACAGCAACTATGGCTACACCTTC. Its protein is CASSRDSNYGYTF.

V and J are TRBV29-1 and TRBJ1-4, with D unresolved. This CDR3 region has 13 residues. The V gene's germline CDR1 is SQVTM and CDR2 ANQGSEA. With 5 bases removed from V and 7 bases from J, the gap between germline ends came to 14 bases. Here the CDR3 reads CSVITNRGEKLFF. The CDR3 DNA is TGCAGCGTTATCACCAACCGGGGTGAAAAACTGTTTTTT.

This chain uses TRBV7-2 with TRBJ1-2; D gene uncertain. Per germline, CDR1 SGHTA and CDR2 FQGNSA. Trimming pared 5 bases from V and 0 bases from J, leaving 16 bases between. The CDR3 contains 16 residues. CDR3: CASSPITPPSNYGYTF. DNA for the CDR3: TGTGCCAGCAGCCCGATAACACCTCCCTCTAACTATGGCTACACCTTC.

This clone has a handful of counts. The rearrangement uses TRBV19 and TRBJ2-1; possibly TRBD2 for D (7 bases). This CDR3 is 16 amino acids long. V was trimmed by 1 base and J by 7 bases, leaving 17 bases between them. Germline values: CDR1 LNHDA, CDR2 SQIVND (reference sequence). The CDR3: CASSIGTGGAGNEQFF. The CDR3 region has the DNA TGTGCCAGTAGTATAGGAACGGGGGGCGCGGGGAATGAGCAGTTCTTC.

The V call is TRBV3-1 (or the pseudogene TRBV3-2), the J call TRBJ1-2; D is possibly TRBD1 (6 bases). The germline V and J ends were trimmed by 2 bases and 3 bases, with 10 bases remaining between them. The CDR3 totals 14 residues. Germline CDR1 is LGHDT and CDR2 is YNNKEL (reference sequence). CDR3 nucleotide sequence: TGTGCCAGCAGCCAACCGGCAGGGGACTATGGCTACACCTTC. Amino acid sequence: CASSQPAGDYGYTF.

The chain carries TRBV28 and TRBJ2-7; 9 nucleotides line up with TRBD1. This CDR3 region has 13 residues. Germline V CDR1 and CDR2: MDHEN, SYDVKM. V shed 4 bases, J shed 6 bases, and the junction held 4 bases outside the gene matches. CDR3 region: CASSSPDRGEQYF. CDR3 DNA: TGTGCCAGCAGTTCCCCGGACAGGGGCGAGCAGTACTTC.

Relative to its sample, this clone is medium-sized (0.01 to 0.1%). CDR3 DNA sequence: TGCGCCAGCAGCCAAGATCTTTATGGAAACACCATATATTTT. Its translation: CASSQDLYGNTIYF. J is TRBJ1-3 and V is TRBV4-1, with no clear D. The V end was cut by 0 bases, the J end by 3 bases, with 6 bases between. The CDR3 has 14 amino acids. Per the germline V gene, CDR1 is MGHRA and CDR2 is YSYEKL.

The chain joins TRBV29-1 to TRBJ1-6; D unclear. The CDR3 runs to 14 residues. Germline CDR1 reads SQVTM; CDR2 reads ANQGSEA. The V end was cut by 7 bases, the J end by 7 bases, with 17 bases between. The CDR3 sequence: CSAGEPGLNSPLHF. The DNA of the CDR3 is TGCAGCGCTGGGGAGCCGGGGTTAAATTCACCCCTCCACTTT.

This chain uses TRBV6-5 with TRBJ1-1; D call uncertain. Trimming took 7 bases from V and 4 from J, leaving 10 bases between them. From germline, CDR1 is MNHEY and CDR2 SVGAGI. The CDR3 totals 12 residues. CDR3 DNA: TGTGCCAGCATTTTCAGAGGCACTGAAGCTTTCTTT. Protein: CASIFRGTEAFF.

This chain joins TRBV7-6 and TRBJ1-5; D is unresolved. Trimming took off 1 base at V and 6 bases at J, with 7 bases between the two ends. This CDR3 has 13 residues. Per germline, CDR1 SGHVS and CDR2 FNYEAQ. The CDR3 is CASSLGGVQPQHF. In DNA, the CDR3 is TGTGCCAGCAGCTTAGGCGGGGTTCAGCCCCAGCATTTT.

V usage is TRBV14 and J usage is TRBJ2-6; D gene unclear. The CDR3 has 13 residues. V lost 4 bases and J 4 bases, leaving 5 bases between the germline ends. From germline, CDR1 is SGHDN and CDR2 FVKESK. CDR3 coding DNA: TGTGCCAGCAGCCCCCCGGGGGCCAACGTCCTGACTTTC. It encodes CASSPPGANVLTF.

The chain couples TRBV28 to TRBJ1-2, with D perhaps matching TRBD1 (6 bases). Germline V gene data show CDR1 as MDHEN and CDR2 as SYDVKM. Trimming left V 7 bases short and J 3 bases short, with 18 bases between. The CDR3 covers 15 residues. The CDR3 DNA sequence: TGTGCCAGCAATCCCTGGGGGCAGTGGGACTATGGCTACACCTTC. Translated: CASNPWGQWDYGYTF.

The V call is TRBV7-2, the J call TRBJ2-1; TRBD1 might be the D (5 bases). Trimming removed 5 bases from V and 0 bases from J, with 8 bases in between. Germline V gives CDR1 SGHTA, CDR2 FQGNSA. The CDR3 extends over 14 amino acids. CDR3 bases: TGTGCCAGCAGCCGTGACAGCTCCTACAATGAGCAGTTCTTC. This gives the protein CASSRDSSYNEQFF.

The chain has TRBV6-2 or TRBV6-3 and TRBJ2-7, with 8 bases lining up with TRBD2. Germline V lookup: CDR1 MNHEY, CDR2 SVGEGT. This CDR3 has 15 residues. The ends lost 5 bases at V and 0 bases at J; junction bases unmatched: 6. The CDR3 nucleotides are TGTGCCAGCAGTCCCCCCGGGGGGGGCTCCTACGAGCAGTACTTC. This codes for CASSPPGGGSYEQYF.